One T cell receptor beta chain is described in this entry. What it binds is not known. The junction departs from germline at one end; a sequencing error may be responsible. Per the germline V gene, CDR1 is SGHAT and CDR2 is FQDESV (reference sequence). The CDR3 has 12 amino acids. The data derive from a study of CD8+CD57+ T cells in acquired aplastic anemia. Study-wide findings and caveats: Researchers report that fewer than 35 CD8+ CDR3 sequences appeared in both patients and controls.

According to the study, genomic DNA was the template for TCR beta VDJ and CDR3 profiling. TCRdb independently ran MiXCR on the reads; one entry per CDR3 protein. Of roughly 200,000 distinct CDR3 sequences in the sample, less than 75% were seen once. Patients sequenced had flow cytometry evidence of CD8+CD57+ cell expansion. Every patient presented with severe acquired aplastic anemia. Sequenced sample: sorted CD4+, CD8+, or CD8+CD57+ T cells (not recorded which) from PBMCs. This sequence was found in a human donor with aplastic anemia. This chain connects TRBV11-1 to TRBJ2-2, with D unclear. CDR3 amino acids: CASSTRAGELFF. The CDR3 DNA sequence: TGCGCCAGCAGCACTCGGGCCGGGGAGCTGTTTTTT.